The 4 T cell receptor beta chains below all came from one sample that was sequenced in a study of shared T cell receptors in the human thymus. Assay: immunoSEQ multiplex PCR; the TCRdb copy retains only in-frame clones and omits some. Of roughly 560,000 clones in the sample, around three quarters are singletons; the top ten hold roughly 0.013%. These sequences were also reported in another study, on human thymus T cells.

Sequencing was performed on thymocytes. These receptors all come from a boy less than two years old with a congenital heart defect.

This clone was observed once. The chain uses TRBV7-9 and TRBJ2-5, with D perhaps TRBD2 (5 bases). Germline lookup yields CDR1 SEHNR and CDR2 FQNEAQ (reference sequence). V was cut by 3 bases and J by 2 bases, with 19 bases left in between. CDR3 size: 17 residues. The CDR3 sequence is CASSFNSASRAQETQYF. The CDR3 DNA follows: TGTGCCAGCAGCTTCAATTCTGCGTCGCGGGCTCAAGAGACCCAGTACTTC.

The chain couples TRBV10-1 to TRBJ2-3; the match to TRBD2 covers 15 bases. Germline assignment: CDR1 WNHNN and CDR2 SYGVQD (reference sequence). Trimming cost V 0 bases and J 6 bases; bases outside gene matches: 1. This CDR3 region has 16 residues. The CDR3 loop reads CASSESGLAGGDTQYF. The CDR3 region has the DNA TGCGCCAGCAGTGAGTCAGGACTAGCGGGGGGGGATACGCAGTATTTT.

The chain carries TRBV6-6 and TRBJ2-1; 7 bases agree with TRBD2. This CDR3 is 16 amino acids long. J gave up 8 bases and V 2 bases, and 12 bases lay outside the gene matches. In germline, CDR1 is MNHNY, CDR2 SVGAGI (reference sequence). CDR3 bases: TGTGCCAGCAGTTACGAAGGGAGGGCCTTTAGAGATGAGCAGTTCTTC. This translates into CASSYEGRAFRDEQFF.

The CDR3 here is CAWNKGRARLAGGSSNVRDTQYF. Written as DNA, the CDR3 is TGTGCCTGGAACAAGGGTAGGGCTCGACTAGCGGGAGGAAGCAGTAACGTTAGGGATACGCAGTATTTT. The genes are TRBV30 and TRBJ2-3; TRBD2 matches 13 bases. The CDR3 loop spans 23 amino acids. Per the germline V gene, CDR1 is GTSNPN and CDR2 is SVGIG (reference sequence). The J segment lost 6 bases and the V segment lost 4 bases, leaving 31 bases of the junction unmatched.